Below, 14 T cell receptor beta chains from the same sample are listed, as sequenced in a study of PD-1 blockade in classical Hodgkin lymphoma. Time point specified: cycle 4 day 1 (C4D1), after 6 weeks of nivolumab. Brentuximab vedotin exposure varied, and every patient relapsed after autologous stem cell transplantation. Out of thawed PBMCs, magnetic negative selection purified CD4+ T cells. Produced via immunoSEQ multiplex PCR; TCRdb's table is partial and in-frame only. The table lists around 13,000 clones, roughly 90% of them singletons. The sample in question was CD4+ T cells from blood, obtained before the fourth cycle of nivolumab. These receptors came from a human donor with classical Hodgkin lymphoma.

The genes are TRBV7-9 and TRBJ2-5, with a possible D match to TRBD1 (6 bases). Germline-derived CDR1 and CDR2 are SEHNR and FQNEAQ (reference sequence). The CDR3 is made up of 13 amino acids. V lost 6 bases and J lost 5, with 13 bases in between. CDR3 DNA: TGTGCCAGCAGTATCTCAGGGGTCGAGACCCAGTACTTC. It yields the protein CASSISGVETQYF.

The rearrangement links TRBV5-1 to TRBJ2-5; D might be TRBD1 (6 bases). The germline V and J ends were trimmed by 1 base and 5 bases, with 15 bases remaining between them. CDR1 and CDR2 (germline): SGHRS, YFSETQ. The CDR3 has 15 residues. CDR3 bases: TGCGCCAGCAGCTTGATTGGGGGCTCGGGGGAGACCCAGTACTTC. Translating gives CASSLIGGSGETQYF.

In its sample, this clone was seen once. One end of the junction does not line up with germline, which may come from a read error. This sequence joins TRBV6-1 and TRBJ1-6; no clear D gene. Looked up from germline, CDR1 is MNHNS and CDR2 is SASEGT. The CDR3 totals 11 residues. The CDR3 spells CASSYSSPLHF. The CDR3 DNA sequence: TGTGCCAGCAGTTATAGTTCACCCCTCCACTTT.

The chain recombines TRBV7-3 with TRBJ1-2; 8 bases agree with TRBD1. The CDR3 loop spans 13 amino acids. Trimming removed 3 bases from V and 8 bases from J; junction bases left unmatched: 5. The germline CDR1 and CDR2 sequences are SGHTA and FQGTGA. This chain's CDR3 is CASSLSQGGGYTF. In nucleotides, the CDR3 is TGTGCCAGCAGCTTGTCACAGGGGGGCGGCTACACCTTC.

V gene TRBV7-9 combines with J gene TRBJ1-4; 7 bases are a match to TRBD1. CDR1 is SEHNR, CDR2 FQNEAQ, per germline (reference sequence). V was clipped by 4 bases and J by 4 bases; unmatched bases: 3. The CDR3 has 14 amino acids. The CDR3 spells CASSSGQYNEKLFF. Here the CDR3 DNA reads TGTGCCAGCAGCTCGGGACAGTATAATGAAAAACTGTTTTTT.

The chain links TRBV7-9 to TRBJ2-5, with a weak D call TRBD2 (6 bases). Trimming removed 1 base at V and 1 base at J, with 13 bases between. Germline loops: CDR1 SEHNR, CDR2 FQNEAQ (reference sequence). The CDR3 has 16 amino acids. The CDR3 reads CASSLGDSGFQETQYF. The DNA for the CDR3 is TGTGCCAGCAGCTTAGGAGACAGCGGGTTCCAAGAGACCCAGTACTTC.

This chain connects TRBV7-2 to TRBJ2-3, with a tentative D call TRBD2 (5 bases). The CDR3 runs 18 residues. Germline V gives CDR1 SGHTA, CDR2 FQGNSA. V gave up 2 bases and J gave up 3 bases, with 21 bases separating them. The CDR3 nucleotides read TGTGCCAGCAGCTTAAAGTTGTCGCTGGCGGGCCTGACAGATACGCAGTATTTT. It yields the protein CASSLKLSLAGLTDTQYF.

The chain links TRBV4-1 to TRBJ2-5, with a tentative D call TRBD2 (5 bases). Germline CDR1 and CDR2: MGHRA and YSYEKL. V was trimmed by 4 bases and J by 4 bases, leaving 16 bases between them. CDR3 length: 15 amino acids. The CDR3 nucleotides are TGCGCCAGCAGCCCAGACCCCGGAGGCGGAGAGACCCAGTACTTC. Encoded protein: CASSPDPGGGETQYF.

The chain employs TRBV7-2 and TRBJ2-7, with 7 bases identical to TRBD2. The trim removed 6 bases at V and 3 bases at J, leaving 8 bases unmatched. The CDR3 length is 14 residues. Germline-derived CDR1 and CDR2 are SGHTA and FQGNSA. The CDR3 DNA reads as TGTGCCAGCAGTAATGGACTAGGCTACTACGAGCAGTACTTC. Translation: CASSNGLGYYEQYF.

The J gene is TRBJ1-2, the V gene TRBV28, with D hard to call. The V end was cut by 3 bases, the J end by 5 bases, with 7 bases between. The V gene's germline CDR1 is MDHEN and CDR2 SYDVKM. This CDR3 region has 12 residues. CDR3 amino acids: CASSLREYGYTF. In nucleotides, the CDR3 is TGTGCCAGCAGTTTGCGAGAGTATGGCTACACCTTC.

This chain links TRBV11-2 with TRBJ2-7; TRBD2 is a possible D gene (5 bases). The germline gives CDR1 SGHAT, CDR2 FQNNGV. V was pared by 1 base and J by 7 bases, with 8 bases between. The CDR3 length is 12 residues. The CDR3 loop reads CASSLGRVEQYF. CDR3 DNA sequence: TGTGCCAGCAGCTTAGGGCGGGTTGAGCAGTACTTC.

The gene calls are TRBV29-1 and TRBJ2-7, with D perhaps assigned TRBD1 or TRBD2 (5 bases each). The CDR3 contains 13 residues. The V and J ends lost 4 bases and 6 bases respectively, with 16 bases between them. From germline, CDR1 is SQVTM and CDR2 ANQGSEA. This chain's CDR3 is CSVGGRRASEQYF. CDR3 DNA: TGCAGCGTTGGGGGGAGAAGGGCATCCGAGCAGTACTTC.

The rearrangement links TRBV13 to TRBJ2-7; perhaps TRBD1 as D (5 bases). Trimming cost V 3 bases and J 4 bases, with 10 bases left between them. From germline, CDR1 is PRHDT and CDR2 FYEKMQ (reference sequence). CDR3 length equals 13 residues. CDR3: CASSLVGVYEQYF. CDR3 in DNA: TGTGCCAGCAGCTTGGTAGGGGTGTACGAGCAGTACTTC. The variable domain in full, completed from reference TRBV13 and TRBJ2-7, reads AAGVIQSPRHLIKEKRETATLKCYPIPRHDTVYWYQQGPGQDPQFLISFYEKMQSDKGSIPDRFSAQQFSDYHSELNMSSLELGDSALYFCASSLVGVYEQYFGPGTRLTVT.

The rearrangement uses TRBV6-5 and TRBJ1-1, with 8 bases fitting TRBD1. CDR3 size: 11 residues. Per germline, CDR1 MNHEY and CDR2 SVGAGI. CDR3 DNA sequence: TGTGACGAACAGGGGGGTTCTGAAGCTTTCTTT. As protein: CDEQGGSEAFF.